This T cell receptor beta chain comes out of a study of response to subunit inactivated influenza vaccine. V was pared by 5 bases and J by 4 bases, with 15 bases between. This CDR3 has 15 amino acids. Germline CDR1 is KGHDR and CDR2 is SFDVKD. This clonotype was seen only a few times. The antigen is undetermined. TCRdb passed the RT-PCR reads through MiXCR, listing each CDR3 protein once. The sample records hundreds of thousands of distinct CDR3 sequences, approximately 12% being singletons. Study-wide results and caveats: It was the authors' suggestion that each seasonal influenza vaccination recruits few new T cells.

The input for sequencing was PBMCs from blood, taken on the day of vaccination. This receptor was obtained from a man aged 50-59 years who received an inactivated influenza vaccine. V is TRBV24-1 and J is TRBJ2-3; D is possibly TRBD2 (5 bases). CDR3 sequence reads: CATSASGFYADTQYF. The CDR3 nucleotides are TGTGCCACCAGTGCCTCGGGATTCTATGCAGATACGCAGTATTTT.